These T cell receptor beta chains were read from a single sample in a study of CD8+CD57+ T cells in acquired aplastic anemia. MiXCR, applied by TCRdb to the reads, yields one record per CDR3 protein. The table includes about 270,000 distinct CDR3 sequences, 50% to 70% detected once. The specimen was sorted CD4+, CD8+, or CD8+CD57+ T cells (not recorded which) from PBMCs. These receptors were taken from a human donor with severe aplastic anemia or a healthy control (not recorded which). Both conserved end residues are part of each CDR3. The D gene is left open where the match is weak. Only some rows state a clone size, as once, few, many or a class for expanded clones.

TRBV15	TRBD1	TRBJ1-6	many	CATSRGQGNHNSPLHF	TGTGCCACCAGCAGGGGACAGGGTAACCATAATTCACCCCTCCACTTT
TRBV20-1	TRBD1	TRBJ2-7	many	CSAKPGTGENYEQYF	TGCAGTGCCAAACCCGGGACAGGGGAAAACTACGAGCAGTACTTC
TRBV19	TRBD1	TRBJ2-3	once	CASSARTYLGQGRTDTQYF	TGTGCCAGTAGTGCTCGCACTTACTTAGGACAGGGCAGAACAGATACGCAGTATTTT
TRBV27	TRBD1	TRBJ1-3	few	CASSPGQGVGGNTIYF	TGTGCCAGCAGTCCGGGACAGGGAGTTGGAGGAAACACCATATATTTT
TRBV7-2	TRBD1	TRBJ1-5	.	CASSLIQGSGNQPQHF	TGTGCCAGCAGCCTCATACAGGGGTCCGGCAATCAGCCCCAGCATTTT
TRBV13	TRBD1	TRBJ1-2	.	CASSAVDRGLGWDLGSDYGYTF	TGTGCCAGCAGCGCCGTCGACAGGGGATTGGGATGGGACTTGGGATCGGACTATGGCTACACCTTC
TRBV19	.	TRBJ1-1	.	CASSIGGAGFGTEAFF	TGTGCCAGTAGTATAGGAGGGGCTGGGTTTGGCACTGAAGCTTTCTTT
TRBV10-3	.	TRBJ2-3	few	CAISPAETWDTQYF	TGTGCCATCAGTCCAGCGGAGACCTGGGATACGCAGTATTTT
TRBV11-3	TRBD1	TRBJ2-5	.	CASSRTRQGEETQYF	TGTGCCAGCAGCCGTACCCGACAGGGGGAAGAGACCCAGTACTTC
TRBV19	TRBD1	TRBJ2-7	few	CASSTKQGAGEQYF	TGTGCCAGTAGTACCAAACAGGGGGCAGGCGAGCAGTACTTC
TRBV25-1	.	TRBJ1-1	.	CASSGEIMNTEAFF	TGTGCCAGCAGTGGAGAGATTATGAACACTGAAGCTTTCTTT
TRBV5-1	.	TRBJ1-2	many	CASSLAGTGDYGYTF	TGCGCCAGCAGCTTGGCTGGGACCGGAGACTATGGCTACACCTTC
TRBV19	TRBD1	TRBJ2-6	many	CASKQTGMGANVLTF	TGTGCCAGTAAACAGACAGGGATGGGGGCCAACGTCCTGACTTTC
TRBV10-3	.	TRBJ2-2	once	CATTNSLVPGELFF	TGTGCCACTACAAATTCACTAGTACCCGGGGAGCTGTTTTTT
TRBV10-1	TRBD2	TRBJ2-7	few	CATLWEGNYEQYF	TGCGCCACCTTATGGGAGGGAAACTACGAGCAGTACTTC
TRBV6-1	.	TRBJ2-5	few	CASSVGAEETQYF	TGTGCCAGCAGTGTCGGAGCCGAAGAGACCCAGTACTTC
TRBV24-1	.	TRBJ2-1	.	CATSERGPKYNEQFF	TGTGCCACCAGTGAACGAGGTCCGAAGTACAATGAGCAGTTCTTC
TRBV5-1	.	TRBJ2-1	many	CASSLGPTNEQFF	TGCGCCAGCAGCTTGGGGCCGACCAATGAGCAGTTCTTC
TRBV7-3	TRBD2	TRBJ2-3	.	CASSLVASGGRLLTDGTDTQYF	TGTGCCAGCAGCTTAGTCGCTAGCGGGGGACGCCTACTTACCGACGGCACAGATACGCAGTATTTT
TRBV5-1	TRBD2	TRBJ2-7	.	CASSGGSGEVSYEQYF	TGCGCCAGCAGCGGAGGAAGCGGGGAGGTTTCCTACGAGCAGTACTTC
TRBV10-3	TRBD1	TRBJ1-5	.	CAIRGQDNQPQHF	TGTGCCATCAGGGGACAGGACAATCAGCCCCAGCATTTT
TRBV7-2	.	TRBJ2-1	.	CASSPVTSSYNEQFF	TGTGCCAGCAGTCCAGTCACAAGCTCCTACAATGAGCAGTTCTTC
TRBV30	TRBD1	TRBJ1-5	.	CAWSPTGVHQPQHF	TGTGCCTGGAGCCCGACAGGGGTCCATCAGCCCCAGCATTTT
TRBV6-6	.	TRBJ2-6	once	CASIRYSDLSGANVLTF	TGTGCCAGCATTAGGTACTCCGACCTCTCTGGGGCCAACGTCCTGACTTTC
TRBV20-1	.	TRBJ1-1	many	CSASRRTTVPEAFF	TGCAGTGCTAGTCGACGGACTACGGTTCCTGAAGCTTTCTTT
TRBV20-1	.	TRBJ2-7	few	CSARDLRGEQYF	TGCAGTGCTAGAGATCTCCGGGGCGAGCAGTACTTC
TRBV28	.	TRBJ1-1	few	CASRTGTTEAFF	TGTGCCAGCAGAACCGGGACAACTGAAGCTTTCTTT
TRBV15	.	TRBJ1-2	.	CATSSPGTANYGYTF	TGTGCCACCTCCTCCCCGGGTACCGCTAACTATGGCTACACCTTC
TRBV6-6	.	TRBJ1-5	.	CASSYGRGGQPQHF	TGTGCCAGCAGTTACGGCAGGGGAGGTCAGCCCCAGCATTTT
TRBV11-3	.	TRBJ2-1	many	CASSLGGRGQKGAEQFF	TGTGCCAGCAGCTTAGGGGGCCGGGGACAAAAAGGCGCTGAGCAGTTCTTC
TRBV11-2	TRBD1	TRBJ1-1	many	CASSGRTGMDTEAFF	TGTGCCAGCAGCGGACGGACAGGAATGGACACTGAAGCTTTCTTT
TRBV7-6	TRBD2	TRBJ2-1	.	CASSTSGQSEQFF	TGTGCCAGCAGCACTAGCGGGCAGAGTGAGCAGTTCTTC
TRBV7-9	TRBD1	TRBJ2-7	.	CASSLGAGTGVYEQYF	TGTGCCAGCAGCTTAGGTGCCGGGACAGGAGTCTACGAGCAGTACTTC
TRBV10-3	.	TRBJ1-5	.	CAISEGSSNQPQHF	TGTGCCATCAGTGAAGGGTCCAGCAATCAGCCCCAGCATTTT
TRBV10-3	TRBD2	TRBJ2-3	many	CAISRLAGGTDTQYF	TGTGCCATCAGTCGACTAGCGGGGGGCACAGATACGCAGTATTTT
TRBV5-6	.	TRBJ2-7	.	CASSIAGNEQYF	TGTGCCAGTAGTATAGCAGGGAACGAGCAGTACTTC
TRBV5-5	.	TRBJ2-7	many	CASVSESYEQYF	TGTGCCAGCGTGTCGGAATCCTACGAGCAGTACTTC
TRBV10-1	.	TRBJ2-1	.	CASRGSGPDNEQFF	TGCGCCAGCAGGGGTAGCGGTCCAGACAATGAGCAGTTCTTC
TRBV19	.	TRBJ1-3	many	CASLVWGTLVVPADTIYF	TGTGCCTCCCTAGTATGGGGTACTTTAGTTGTCCCTGCAGACACCATATATTTT
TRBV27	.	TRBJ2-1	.	CASSSYRGGLNEQFF	TGTGCCAGCAGTTCATACAGGGGGGGGCTTAATGAGCAGTTCTTC
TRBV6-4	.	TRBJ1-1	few	CASSDSATNTEAFF	TGTGCCAGCAGTGACTCGGCGACGAACACTGAAGCTTTCTTT
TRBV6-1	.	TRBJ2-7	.	CASRGVGEQYF	TGTGCCAGCAGGGGTGTAGGCGAGCAGTACTTC
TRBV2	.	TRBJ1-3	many	CASSPGLHTIYF	TGTGCCAGCAGTCCGGGCTTACACACCATATATTTT
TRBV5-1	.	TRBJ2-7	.	CASSPTTSSSYEQYF	TGCGCCAGCAGTCCTACTACTAGCAGCTCCTACGAGCAGTACTTC
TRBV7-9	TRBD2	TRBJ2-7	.	CASSLGGTSGGTPYEQYF	TGTGCCAGCAGCTTAGGCGGGACTAGCGGGGGTACTCCCTACGAGCAGTACTTC
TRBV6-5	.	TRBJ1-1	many	CATVEDPNTEAFF	TGTGCCACCGTTGAAGATCCGAACACTGAAGCTTTCTTT
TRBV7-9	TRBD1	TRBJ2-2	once	CASSLSPTGKTGELFF	TGTGCCAGCAGCTTATCTCCGACAGGGAAGACCGGGGAGCTGTTTTTT
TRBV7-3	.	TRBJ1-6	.	CASSLTFLNSPLHF	TGTGCCAGCAGCTTAACGTTTCTGAATTCACCCCTCCACTTT
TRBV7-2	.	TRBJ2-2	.	CASSLVGGISNTGELFF	TGTGCCAGCAGCTTAGTCGGCGGGATATCGAACACCGGGGAGCTGTTTTTT